This T cell receptor beta chain stems from a study of identical twins. Whole-study findings and limits: Fewer insertions characterized abundant cord blood beta clonotypes, whereas memory repertoires showed none.

Each cDNA held unique molecular identifiers, and template switching gave it a universal primer site. TCRdb reanalysed the 5' RACE reads using MiXCR and keeps one entry per CDR3 protein. The data contain around 510,000 distinct CDR3 sequences, roughly an eighth of them singletons. Healthy Caucasians provided all donations. The V and J ends lost 5 bases and 1 base respectively, with 13 bases between them. The germline V gene has CDR1 SGHTA and CDR2 FQGNSA. The CDR3 is made up of 15 amino acids. About this clonotype itself: The antigen is not known.

Separately, the same data were catalogued under a study of yellow fever vaccine responses in identical twins.

Sequenced: CD4+ T cells sorted from blood. This sequence was found in a woman younger than 35 in good health. V usage is TRBV7-2 and J usage is TRBJ2-3; possible D gene TRBD2, 6 bases. CDR3 bases: TGTGCCAGCAGCAAAGGAGGGACTCGCACAGATACGCAGTATTTT. Translating gives CASSKGGTRTDTQYF.